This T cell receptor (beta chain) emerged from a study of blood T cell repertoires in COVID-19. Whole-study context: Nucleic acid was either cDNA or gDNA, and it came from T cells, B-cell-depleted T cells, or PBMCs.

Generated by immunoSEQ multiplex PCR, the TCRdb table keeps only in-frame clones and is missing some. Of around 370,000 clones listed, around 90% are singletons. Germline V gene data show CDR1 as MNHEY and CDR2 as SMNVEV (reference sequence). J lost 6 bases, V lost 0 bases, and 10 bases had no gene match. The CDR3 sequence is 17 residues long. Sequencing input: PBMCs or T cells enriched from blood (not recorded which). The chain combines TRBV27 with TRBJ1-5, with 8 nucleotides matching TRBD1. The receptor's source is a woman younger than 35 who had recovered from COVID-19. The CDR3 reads CASSLSGQGAKGQPQHF. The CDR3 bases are TGTGCCAGCAGTTTATCGGGGCAGGGGGCTAAAGGTCAGCCCCAGCATTTT.